Below, 28 T cell receptor beta chains from the same sample are listed, as sequenced in a study of vaccination effects on CD4 cells after COVID-19. The antigens for these receptors are not known. Only in-frame clones appear in the TCRdb table, and some are missing; sequencing was by immunoSEQ multiplex PCR. Here the sample spans about 66,000 clones, under 85% being singletons. Antigen-specific CD4+ T cells were first expanded with viral peptide pools by the ViraFEST assay and only then sequenced. The authors isolated CD4+ T cells after around 11 days of culture. Vaccination of participants consisted of two doses of either the BNT162b2 or mRNA-1273 vaccine. The material was CD4+ T cells from PBMCs cultured with HCoV-OC43 spike peptides, obtained after COVID-19 vaccination. The subset: HCoV-OC43 spike overlapping peptide pool stimulation. Every receptor here comes from a human donor who received a COVID-19 vaccine.

The J gene is TRBJ2-4, the V gene TRBV4-1, with D possibly matching TRBD1 (6 bases). From germline, CDR1 is MGHRA and CDR2 YSYEKL. The CDR3 has 13 amino acids. V lost 0 bases to trimming and J lost 8 bases, with 8 bases between them. CDR3 DNA: TGCGCCAGCAGCCAAGAAGGGGGAGACATTCAGTACTTC. Its protein is CASSQEGGDIQYF.

The genes are TRBV5-1 and TRBJ2-5; TRBD2 aligns across 12 bases. CDR1 and CDR2 (germline): SGHRS, YFSETQ. The CDR3 loop spans 17 amino acids. J gave up 3 bases and V 0 bases, and 6 bases lay outside the gene matches. The CDR3 DNA follows: TGCGCCAGCAGCTTGGCGAGACTAGCGGGGGTGGAAGAGACCCAGTACTTC. Translation gives CASSLARLAGVEETQYF.

This clone was observed a few times. The V call is TRBV5-1, the J call TRBJ2-3, with 9 bases lining up with TRBD2. The CDR3 covers 14 residues. V dropped 0 bases and J dropped 4; count of bases not matched to a gene: 0. Germline CDR1 and CDR2: SGHRS and YFSETQ. The CDR3 region is CASSLGLAADTQYF. The CDR3 DNA reads TGCGCCAGCAGCTTGGGACTAGCGGCAGATACGCAGTATTTT.

J is TRBJ2-4 and V is TRBV19; D may correspond to TRBD1 or TRBD2 (5 bases each). Germline V CDR1 and CDR2: LNHDA, SQIVND (reference sequence). This CDR3 has 17 residues. Between the trimmed V and J ends, which lost 1 base and 6 bases, there was a span of 19 bases. Here the CDR3 reads CASSIGWAGKAGNIQYF. Written as DNA, the CDR3 is TGTGCCAGTAGTATAGGCTGGGCAGGGAAGGCGGGAAACATTCAGTACTTC.

This clone was counted a few times. The V call is TRBV6-5, the J call TRBJ1-5; 8 bases fit TRBD1. Germline V CDR1 and CDR2: MNHEY, SVGAGI. J was trimmed by 0 bases and V by 6 bases; bases with no gene match: 4. The CDR3 has 15 amino acids. CDR3 amino acids: CASSSTGGSNQPQHF. The CDR3 region has the DNA TGTGCCAGCAGCTCAACAGGGGGTAGCAATCAGCCCCAGCATTTT.

CDR3 DNA sequence: TGTGCCAGCATAGGCGGGGGGGCTAGGAATGAGCAGTTCTTC. Translation: CASIGGGARNEQFF. The chain employs TRBV28 and TRBJ2-1; 9 bases fit TRBD2. V shed 7 bases and J 7 bases; nucleotides not matched to a gene: 8. The germline V gene encodes CDR1 MDHEN and CDR2 SYDVKM. The CDR3 runs to 14 residues.

The chain is built from TRBV19 and TRBJ2-2; TRBD1 agrees at 8 bases. Per the germline V gene, CDR1 is LNHDA and CDR2 is SQIVND (reference sequence). V lost 5 bases and J lost 7; bases outside the gene matches: 9. CDR3 length: 15 residues. The CDR3 sequence: CASSQGASGGGELFF. CDR3 in DNA: TGTGCCAGTAGTCAGGGGGCATCTGGGGGCGGGGAGCTGTTTTTT. Complete variable domain (other parts from reference TRBV19 and TRBJ2-2): DGGITQSPKYLFRKEGQNVTLSCEQNLNHDAMYWYRQDPGQGLRLIYYSQIVNDFQKGDIAEGYSVSREKKESFPLTVTSAQKNPTAFYLCASSQGASGGGELFFGEGSRLTVL.

DNA of the CDR3: TGTGCCAGCAGCTTAGCCAGGGACGGCTATGGCTACACCTTC. Protein sequence: CASSLARDGYGYTF. The V and J genes are TRBV7-2 and TRBJ1-2, with TRBD1 as a possible D gene (5 bases). The CDR3 totals 14 residues. Germline lookup yields CDR1 SGHTA and CDR2 FQGNSA. V lost 0 bases, J lost 4 bases, and 9 bases lay in between.

The V call is TRBV19, the J call TRBJ1-2, with D unresolved. CDR3 length: 14 residues. CDR1 is LNHDA and CDR2 is SQIVND in the germline V gene (reference sequence). V lost 5 bases, J lost 5 bases, and 15 bases lay in between. The CDR3 DNA is TGTGCCAGTAGTTCGCAACAGAGCTCTTATGGCTACACCTTC. This gives the protein CASSSQQSSYGYTF.

This chain connects TRBV5-1 to TRBJ2-2, with unresolved D. Germline values: CDR1 SGHRS, CDR2 YFSETQ. This CDR3 is 15 amino acids long. V was pared by 4 bases and J by 0 bases, with 10 bases between. The CDR3 sequence: CASSDPASNTGELFF. DNA of the CDR3: TGCGCCAGCAGCGACCCTGCTTCGAACACCGGGGAGCTGTTTTTT.

The chain combines TRBV20-1 with TRBJ2-1; D unclear. In germline, CDR1 is DFQATT, CDR2 SNEGSKA (reference sequence). The CDR3 length is 11 residues. Trimming removed 2 bases at V and 3 bases at J, with 2 bases between. CDR3 in amino acids: CSARFYNEQFF. Written as DNA, the CDR3 is TGCAGTGCTAGATTCTACAATGAGCAGTTCTTC.

The chain links TRBV15 to TRBJ2-3; no clear D. CDR1 is LNHNV and CDR2 is YYDKDF in the germline V gene (reference sequence). The CDR3 length is 17 residues. V was trimmed by 2 bases and J by 1 base, leaving 16 bases between them. This CDR3 is CATSRPLGYSGTDTQYF. CDR3 bases: TGTGCCACCAGCAGACCATTAGGTTATTCGGGCACAGATACGCAGTATTTT.

The V and J genes are TRBV4-1 and TRBJ2-3, with 8 bases matching TRBD2. The germline CDR1 and CDR2 sequences are MGHRA and YSYEKL. The CDR3 is 17 amino acids. Trimming at V came to 1 base and at J to 5 bases, leaving 11 bases not matched to a gene. CDR3 amino acids: CASSQGGGGGPGDTQYF. The CDR3 bases are TGCGCCAGCAGCCAAGGGGGAGGCGGGGGGCCTGGAGATACGCAGTATTTT.

This chain joins TRBV7-2 and TRBJ2-4; unclear D gene. Trimming cost V 5 bases and J 7 bases, with 12 bases left between them. The CDR3 sequence is 13 residues long. Germline CDR1 SGHTA, CDR2 FQGNSA. For the CDR3, the DNA is TGTGCCAGCAGCCCATACGGTGGGAACATTCAGTACTTC. It specifies CASSPYGGNIQYF.

The chain has TRBV11-2 and TRBJ2-3; unclear D gene. The germline CDR1 and CDR2 sequences are SGHAT and FQNNGV. The ends were cut back, 5 bases at V and 2 bases at J, with 8 bases in the middle. This CDR3 has 13 residues. In DNA, the CDR3 is TGTGCCAGCAGCATAGGACCCACAGATACGCAGTATTTT. It translates to CASSIGPTDTQYF.

In this sample, this clone turned up once. The chain couples TRBV5-1 to TRBJ2-3, with 9 bases matching TRBD2. CDR3 length: 15 amino acids. V lost 3 bases to trimming and J lost 6 bases; unmatched junction nucleotides: 8. Germline CDR1 and CDR2: SGHRS and YFSETQ. In DNA, the CDR3 is TGCGCCAGCAGCTCGAGCGGGGGGCCCTATGATACGCAGTATTTT. Translating gives CASSSSGGPYDTQYF.

The V and J genes are TRBV2 and TRBJ1-5; tentatively, D is TRBD1 (5 bases). Trimming shortened V by 6 bases and J by 6 bases, and 15 bases separated the two germline ends. Germline assignment: CDR1 SNHLY and CDR2 FYNNEI. CDR3 length equals 14 residues. CDR3 loop: CASRRGGVTQPQHF. DNA of the CDR3: TGTGCCAGCAGGAGGGGCGGGGTGACTCAGCCCCAGCATTTT.

The chain recombines TRBV6-5 with TRBJ2-7; 14 nucleotides line up with TRBD2. Germline V gene data show CDR1 as MNHEY and CDR2 as SVGAGI. The CDR3 covers 15 residues. The trim removed 7 bases at V and 9 bases at J, leaving 11 bases unmatched. The CDR3 is CASTGLAGEPLRQYV. The CDR3 bases are TGTGCCAGCACGGGACTAGCGGGGGAGCCCTTGAGGCAGTACGTC.

The V call is TRBV6-5, the J call TRBJ1-5; 8 positions agree with TRBD1. Germline V CDR1 and CDR2: MNHEY, SVGAGI. Trimming removed 4 bases from V and 5 bases from J; junction bases left unmatched: 7. This CDR3 spans 15 amino acids. The CDR3 DNA reads TGTGCCAGCAGTTCCCTCGGGACAGGTTATCAGCCCCAGCATTTT. Amino acid sequence: CASSSLGTGYQPQHF.

The chain couples TRBV6-2 or TRBV6-3 to TRBJ2-5; D not certain. This CDR3 has 13 residues. Germline-derived CDR1 and CDR2 are MNHEY and SVGEGT. Trimming cost V 4 bases and J 4 bases, with 10 bases left between them. The CDR3 nucleotides read TGTGCCAGCAGTTCGGCCAGAATAGAGACCCAGTACTTC. Encoded protein: CASSSARIETQYF.

The chain is built from TRBV6-5 and TRBJ1-2; perhaps TRBD1 as D (6 bases). This CDR3 contains 13 residues. Trimming took 8 bases from V and 4 from J, leaving 14 bases between them. CDR1 and CDR2 from the germline V gene are MNHEY and SVGAGI. CDR3 loop: CASGFGGFYGYTF. The CDR3 region has the DNA TGTGCCAGCGGGTTTGGGGGCTTCTATGGCTACACCTTC.

This sequence joins TRBV4-1 and TRBJ1-5; TRBD1 matches at 8 bases. Germline CDR1 and CDR2: MGHRA and YSYEKL. V lost 8 bases and J lost 2; bases outside the gene matches: 2. The CDR3 runs to 13 residues. CDR3 DNA sequence: TGCGCCAGCGGGGGACAGGGCAATCAGCCCCAGCATTTT. This sequence encodes CASGGQGNQPQHF.

V gene TRBV9 combines with J gene TRBJ2-5; 10 bases are a match to TRBD1. CDR1 and CDR2 (germline): SGDLS, YYNGEE. V lost 2 bases to trimming and J lost 1 base; unmatched junction nucleotides: 14. CDR3 length: 19 amino acids. The CDR3 nucleotides are TGTGCCAGCAGCGTTTCGACAGGGGGCTCAGCTCCCTTCCAAGAGACCCAGTACTTC. Amino acids: CASSVSTGGSAPFQETQYF.

The genes are TRBV3-1 (or the pseudogene TRBV3-2) and TRBJ1-4; TRBD1 aligns across 9 bases. After removal of 4 bases from V and 7 bases from J, the junction contained 10 bases not matched to a gene. The CDR3 has 16 amino acids. Germline CDR1 reads LGHDT; CDR2 reads YNNKEL (reference sequence). CDR3: CASSRVPGQGFEKLFF. CDR3 nucleotides: TGTGCCAGCAGCCGCGTCCCGGGACAGGGTTTTGAAAAACTGTTTTTT.

This clone was counted once. V is TRBV20-1 and J is TRBJ2-7, with TRBD1 matching 8 bases. The CDR3 has 13 amino acids. CDR1 is DFQATT and CDR2 is SNEGSKA in the germline V gene (reference sequence). The V gene end was trimmed by 3 bases and the J gene end by 4 bases; junction bases not matched to a gene: 5. CDR3 sequence (DNA): TGCAGTGCTAGTCAGGGGGCCCTTTACGAGCAGTACGTC. Translation gives CSASQGALYEQYV.

The rearrangement uses TRBV5-1 and TRBJ2-5, with unresolved D. V was cut by 1 base and J by 5 bases, with 12 bases left in between. The CDR3 has 14 residues. CDR1 and CDR2 (germline): SGHRS, YFSETQ. CDR3 region: CASSLNSGFETQYF. Written as DNA, the CDR3 is TGCGCCAGCAGCTTGAACAGTGGATTTGAGACCCAGTACTTC.

The chain uses TRBV5-1 and TRBJ2-5, with D tentatively TRBD2 (6 bases). Trimming took off 1 base at V and 1 base at J, with 11 bases between the two ends. Germline CDR1 SGHRS, CDR2 YFSETQ. The CDR3 has 15 residues. CDR3 protein: CASSLPVGGQETQYF. The CDR3 bases are TGCGCCAGCAGCTTGCCGGTCGGGGGCCAAGAGACCCAGTACTTC.

The chain has TRBV6-6 and TRBJ2-2; D is undetermined. V was shortened by 7 bases and J by 0 bases, with 9 bases between the two germline ends. This CDR3 has 14 amino acids. Germline V lookup: CDR1 MNHNY, CDR2 SVGAGI (reference sequence). CDR3 nucleotide sequence: TGTGCCAGCAATTCGGGCGCGAACACCGGGGAGCTGTTTTTT. The encoded protein is CASNSGANTGELFF.